This T cell receptor (beta chain) was captured by sequencing in a study of identifying expanded T cells in peripheral blood. General study results and limits: Clone count variance between roughly 2-week samples rose with total template count. About 1.2 clones differed between technical replicates, versus around 15 and 19 over time.

This CDR3 is 14 amino acids long. Germline CDR1 and CDR2: SGHTS and YDEGEE. Trimming removed 4 bases from V and 4 bases from J; junction bases left unmatched: 7. During the collection period, no donor immune events like infections were recorded. Comment on this clone: Antigen: not known.

Repertoires were generated with immunoSEQ multiplex PCR, while TCRdb's copy carries only in-frame clones and drops some. The sample records under 95,000 clones, around 89% being singletons. The TCR originated in a person aged 18 to 75 in good health. The rearrangement links TRBV5-8 to TRBJ2-5; TRBD1 matches at 7 bases. Sequenced material: blood. The CDR3, as DNA: TGTGCCAGCAGCCGACAGGGCCCGGGAGAGACCCAGTACTTC. This sequence encodes CASSRQGPGETQYF.